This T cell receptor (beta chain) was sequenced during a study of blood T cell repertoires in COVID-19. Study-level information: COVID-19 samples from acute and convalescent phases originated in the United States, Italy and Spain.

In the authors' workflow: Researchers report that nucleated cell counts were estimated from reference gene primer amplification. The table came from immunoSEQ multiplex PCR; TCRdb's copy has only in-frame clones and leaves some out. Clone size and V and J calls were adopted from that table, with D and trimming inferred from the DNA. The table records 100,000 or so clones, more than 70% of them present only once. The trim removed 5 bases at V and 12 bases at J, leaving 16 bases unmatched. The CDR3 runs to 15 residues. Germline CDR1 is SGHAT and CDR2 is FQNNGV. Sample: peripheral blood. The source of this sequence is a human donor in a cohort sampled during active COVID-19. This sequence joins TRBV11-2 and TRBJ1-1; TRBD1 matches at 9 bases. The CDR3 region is CASSPQPGQGGGTFF. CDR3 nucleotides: TGTGCCAGCAGCCCTCAACCGGGACAGGGAGGTGGGACTTTCTTT.